The 8 T cell receptor beta chains in this list originate from one sample, sequenced in a study of T-cell memory formation after mild COVID-19. TCRdb ran MiXCR on the 5' RACE reads and lists one entry per CDR3 protein. This repertoire shows more than 350,000 distinct CDR3 sequences, over 20% found once; its top ten account for around 12%. The sample consisted of PBMCs or a T cell subset sorted from them (not recorded which). Source of these receptors: an adult woman who had mild COVID-19 (a few samples of this study predate the infection). Cell type and time point are not known.

J is TRBJ2-2 and V is TRBV3-1; D might be TRBD1 or TRBD2, each matching 5 bases. Germline lookup yields CDR1 LGHDT and CDR2 YNNKEL (reference sequence). The CDR3 has 13 amino acids. V was cut by 7 bases and J by 7 bases, with 13 bases left in between. The CDR3 loop reads CASTKRGDGELFF. DNA for the CDR3: TGTGCCAGCACCAAGAGGGGCGACGGGGAGCTGTTTTTT.

The genes are TRBV27 and TRBJ2-6, with TRBD1 identical over 10 bases. This CDR3 is 19 amino acids long. The germline CDR1 and CDR2 sequences are MNHEY and SMNVEV (reference sequence). The V segment lost 1 base and the J segment 2 bases; nucleotides outside the gene matches: 8. The CDR3 loop reads CASSLLGTGVLTGANVLTF. DNA for the CDR3: TGTGCCAGCAGTTTATTGGGGACAGGGGTTTTAACTGGGGCCAACGTCCTGACTTTC.

The chain links TRBV7-6 to TRBJ2-1; TRBD2 agrees at 13 bases. Germline V gene lookup returns CDR1 SGHVS and CDR2 FNYEAQ. This CDR3 region has 17 residues. J was trimmed by 9 bases and V by 5 bases; bases with no gene match: 13. The CDR3 nucleotides read TGTGCCAGCAGCCGGCCATTGACTAGCGGGGGGTACGGTGAGCAGTTCTTC. Translating it yields CASSRPLTSGGYGEQFF.

This sequence joins TRBV30 and TRBJ1-2, with D perhaps TRBD1 (6 bases). Germline CDR1 reads GTSNPN; CDR2 reads SVGIG (reference sequence). V was pared by 1 base and J by 13 bases, with 19 bases between. This CDR3 contains 13 residues. CDR3 DNA: TGTGCCTGGAGTGAGAGGCGGGGGGCGCACGGCACCTTC. This encodes CAWSERRGAHGTF.

This clonotype has a handful of counts. The CDR3 DNA follows: TGCGCCAGCAGCTTGTTACAGGTGAACACTGAAGCTTTCTTT. Protein sequence: CASSLLQVNTEAFF. The gene calls are TRBV5-1 and TRBJ1-1; TRBD1 might be the D (5 bases). Between the trimmed V and J ends, which lost 1 base and 0 bases, there was a span of 7 bases. Germline V lookup: CDR1 SGHRS, CDR2 YFSETQ. This CDR3 comprises 14 residues.

This clonotype was counted between two and nine times. The chain uses TRBV5-1 and TRBJ2-7; D may be TRBD2 (6 bases). Germline V CDR1 and CDR2: SGHRS, YFSETQ. The CDR3 has 17 amino acids. V was cut by 4 bases and J by 2 bases, with 22 bases left in between. The CDR3 loop reads CASSTFRPGDEAYEQYF. The CDR3 nucleotides are TGCGCCAGCAGCACCTTCCGCCCGGGGGACGAGGCCTACGAGCAGTACTTC.

The genes are TRBV29-1 and TRBJ2-7; D not resolved. The germline V and J ends were trimmed by 0 bases and 2 bases, with 17 bases remaining between them. Germline CDR1 and CDR2: SQVTM and ANQGSEA. CDR3 size: 16 residues. DNA of the CDR3: TGCAGCGTTGAAGATCCTGGAAGGGCTAGTCCCTACGAGCAGTACTTC. Translated, it gives CSVEDPGRASPYEQYF.

This clonotype was counted only a few times. The rearrangement joins TRBV5-1 to TRBJ1-2, with 12 bases matching TRBD1. Per the germline V gene, CDR1 is SGHRS and CDR2 is YFSETQ. The CDR3 runs 15 residues. The junction had 9 bases not matched to a gene; V was cut back by 4 bases and J by 8 bases. Written as DNA, the CDR3 is TGCGCCAGCAGCCCGGGACAGGGGGCTGCTGGAGGCTACACCTTC. This sequence encodes CASSPGQGAAGGYTF. Full variable domain (missing parts from reference TRBV5-1 and TRBJ1-2): KAGVTQTPRYLIKTRGQQVTLSCSPISGHRSVSWYQQTPGQGLQFLFEYFSETQRNKGNFPGRFSGRQFSNSRSEMNVSTLELGDSALYLCASSPGQGAAGGYTFGSGTRLTVV.